This T cell receptor (beta chain) is drawn from a study of blood T cells in healthy people across ages. Study overall: Per two T cells, about one barcoded beta molecule was captured through template switching.

Study-level points and caveats: With donor CMV status unknown, expanded clonotype changes were possibly confounded.

A second about 6 to 12 cycle PCR used barcoded and J-beta primers. In TCRdb, the 5' RACE reads were re-called with MiXCR into one record per CDR3 protein. The repertoire holds 650,000 to 800,000 distinct CDR3 sequences, with around 45% as singletons. This clonotype showed up just a few times. Antigen unknown. Trimming removed 5 bases at V and 0 bases at J, with 20 bases between. CDR1 SGHVS and CDR2 FNYEAQ come from the germline V gene. The CDR3 totals 19 residues. Every sample yielded at least 6 million isolated PBMCs. Sequencing was carried out using blood. The chain is built from TRBV7-6 and TRBJ2-6, with TRBD1 as a possible D gene (6 bases). This TCR was recovered from a man in his 60s in good health. Written as DNA, the CDR3 is TGTGCCAGCAGCCCGATGAACAGGGATCCCCTCTCTGGGGCCAACGTCCTGACTTTC. Translating gives CASSPMNRDPLSGANVLTF.